A selection of T cell receptor beta chains follows, all from one sample in a study of T-cell reconstitution after alpha-beta-depleted transplantation in children. TCRdb reprocessed the PCR reads with MiXCR, giving one entry per CDR3 protein. Seen here are about 200,000 distinct CDR3 sequences, approximately 7% observed once, and the top ten hold 5.5% to 6.5%. This material consisted of PBMCs, taken before TCRalphabeta/CD19-depleted stem cell transplant. The receptors were gathered from a boy aged 2 to 10 with acute lymphoblastic leukemia, due to receive a stem cell transplant. Both conserved end residues are part of each CDR3. The order of the fields is CDR3 length, V gene, D gene, CDR3 protein. D genes are given only for firm matches.

15 TRBV4-3 NA CASSQDRPGTGELFF
11 TRBV7-2 NA CASSGTSPQYF
15 TRBV7-2 NA CASTLWASQSNEQFF
11 TRBV6-2/TRBV6-3 NA CASMAHYEQYF
13 TRBV30 NA CAWRWGLEETQYF
19 TRBV12-3/TRBV12-4 NA CASSFWGQARALAKNIQYF
17 TRBV9 TRBD1 CASSSRQGRLSTDTQYF
14 TRBV28 NA CASRGDGSNQPQHF
15 TRBV11-3 NA CASSLGGSSESGEFF
15 TRBV28 NA CASSPTKTGNNEQFF
15 TRBV6-2/TRBV6-3 NA CASSYSEVSQETQYF
15 TRBV19 TRBD2 CASSISGGSYNEQFF
16 TRBV21-1 NA CASSKATGSEKDEQFF
17 TRBV12-3/TRBV12-4 NA CASSLADEWDGNEKLFF
15 TRBV6-1 NA CASSSYAGADEKLFF
16 TRBV4-1 NA CASSQVGRVNTGELFF
13 TRBV20-1 NA CSASGHSNTEAFF
14 TRBV28 NA CASSTHSTRVLQYF
15 TRBV25-1 TRBD1 CASSEYPQGAHEQFF
14 TRBV9 TRBD1 CASSVGTGRTEQYF
12 TRBV29-1 NA CSVEDLGGGAFF
14 TRBV7-2 NA CASSLKSSSNEQFF
15 TRBV7-8 NA CASSLGHRVDHPLHF
16 TRBV7-9 TRBD2 CASSPLGTSEPDTQYF
13 TRBV7-9 NA CASSPRGRREQYF
11 TRBV19 NA CASMGNTEAFF
13 TRBV20-1 NA CSAGTSRGEEQYF
20 TRBV7-5 NA CISVSEVRRATGSNTGELFF
13 TRBV5-1 NA CASSFEGFTEAFF
15 TRBV10-3 TRBD1 CAISESQQGGTEAFF
8 TRBV20-1 NA CSVGTQYF
18 TRBV4-2 NA CASSQEGGGAVSTDTQYF
15 TRBV7-9 NA CASSSPRRGQETQYF
15 TRBV5-1 NA CASILDGRRQETQYF
15 TRBV12-3/TRBV12-4 NA CASSLYGTGRNEQYF